The 27 T cell receptor beta chains below all came from one sample that was sequenced in a study of shared clonotypes between healthy human individuals. TCRdb's copy holds only in-frame clones and misses some; the assay was immunoSEQ multiplex PCR. The table has 700,000 or so clones, around 72% seen once. Sample: memory CD4+ T cells sorted from blood. Subset denoted: CD45RA-negative fraction. These receptors came from a woman aged 25 to 39 in good health.

This clone was detected ten times or more. V and J are TRBV6-5 and TRBJ2-7; D is perhaps TRBD1 (5 bases). The CDR3 is 14 residues long. Germline lookup yields CDR1 MNHEY and CDR2 SVGAGI. V was trimmed by 0 bases and J by 2 bases, leaving 8 bases between them. The CDR3 is CASSYSSGTYEQYF. The CDR3 nucleotides are TGTGCCAGCAGTTACTCTTCAGGGACCTACGAGCAGTACTTC.

Concerning this clone itself: This sequence may be a read error, since a much larger clone differs from it by one base. Other DNA sequences within the sample encode an identical CDR3. This chain connects TRBV11-2 to TRBJ1-1; no clear D gene. Per the germline V gene, CDR1 is SGHAT and CDR2 is FQNNGV. This CDR3 has 13 residues. V dropped 5 bases and J dropped 3 bases, with 10 bases sitting between them. CDR3 amino acids: CASSPQRDTEAFF. The CDR3 nucleotides are TGTGCCAGCAGCCCACAACGGGACACTGAAGCTTTCTTT.

The V and J genes are TRBV2 and TRBJ1-2, with D uncertain. The V gene's germline CDR1 is SNHLY and CDR2 FYNNEI. CDR3 length equals 12 residues. Between the trimmed V and J ends, which lost 4 bases and 3 bases, there was a span of 6 bases. The DNA for the CDR3 is TGTGCCAGCAGTGGGGCAGACTATGGCTACACCTTC. Translation gives CASSGADYGYTF. Drawing the rest from reference TRBV2 and TRBJ1-2, the complete variable domain is EPEVTQTPSHQVTQMGQEVILRCVPISNHLYFYWYRQILGQKVEFLVSFYNNEISEKSEIFDDQFSVERPDGSNFTLKIRSTKLEDSAMYFCASSGADYGYTFGSGTRLTVV.

The J gene is TRBJ2-3, the V gene TRBV7-9, with D maybe TRBD1 (5 bases). Germline-derived CDR1 and CDR2 are SEHNR and FQNEAQ (reference sequence). Trimming removed 5 bases from V and 2 bases from J, with 11 bases in between. This CDR3 region has 14 residues. CDR3 amino acids: CASSPGRATDTQYF. CDR3 nucleotide sequence: TGTGCCAGCAGCCCTGGCAGGGCCACAGATACGCAGTATTTT.

The chain recombines TRBV7-2 with TRBJ2-7; no definite D call. Trimming took off 3 bases at V and 3 bases at J, with 12 bases between the two ends. Germline lookup yields CDR1 SGHTA and CDR2 FQGNSA. The length of the CDR3 is 14 residues. The CDR3 DNA is TGTGCCAGCAGCTTCACGCACAGCCACTACGAGCAGTACTTC. It translates to CASSFTHSHYEQYF. The full variable domain, its missing parts supplied by reference TRBV7-2 and TRBJ2-7, is GAGVSQSPSNKVTEKGKDVELRCDPISGHTALYWYRQSLGQGLEFLIYFQGNSAPDKSGLPSDRFSAERTGGSVSTLTIQRTQQEDSAVYLCASSFTHSHYEQYFGPGTRLTVT.

The chain recombines TRBV6-5 with TRBJ1-1; tentative D call: TRBD1 (6 bases). The CDR3 has 15 amino acids. Trimming shortened V by 2 bases and J by 5 bases, and 15 bases separated the two germline ends. Germline CDR1 is MNHEY and CDR2 is SVGAGI. The CDR3 bases are TGTGCCAGCAGTTACGGACGACAGGATCCGACTGAAGCTTTCTTT. Encoded protein: CASSYGRQDPTEAFF.

This chain joins TRBV6-5 and TRBJ1-5; the D gene is possibly TRBD1 (6 bases). V gave up 6 bases and J gave up 5 bases, with 17 bases separating them. This CDR3 is 15 amino acids long. In germline, CDR1 is MNHEY, CDR2 SVGAGI. CDR3 sequence reads: CASSPGAGAYQPQHF. As DNA, the CDR3 is TGTGCCAGCAGCCCGGGGGCAGGGGCGTATCAGCCCCAGCATTTT.

V is TRBV19 and J is TRBJ1-4; D is uncertain. Germline values: CDR1 LNHDA, CDR2 SQIVND (reference sequence). This CDR3 has 17 amino acids. Trimming stripped 7 bases from V and 0 bases from J, with 18 bases between. The CDR3 sequence: CASIQAAELATNEKLFF. CDR3 coding DNA: TGTGCCAGTATCCAAGCAGCCGAACTTGCAACTAATGAAAAACTGTTTTTT.

The chain couples TRBV7-3 to TRBJ2-1; 11 nucleotides align to TRBD2. The CDR3 sequence is 15 residues long. V was clipped by 2 bases and J by 6 bases; unmatched bases: 3. Germline loops: CDR1 SGHTA, CDR2 FQGTGA. The CDR3 coding sequence is TGTGCCAGCAGCTTATGGACTAGCGGGCTCAATGAGCAGTTCTTC. Its protein is CASSLWTSGLNEQFF.

This clone appeared many times. V and J are TRBV6-1 and TRBJ1-4; TRBD1 matches at 10 bases. Per germline, CDR1 MNHNS and CDR2 SASEGT. The V segment lost 6 bases and the J segment 6 bases; nucleotides outside the gene matches: 7. This CDR3 has 15 amino acids. CDR3: CASRTGQGRDEKLFF. The CDR3 coding sequence is TGTGCCAGCAGGACGGGACAGGGGAGGGATGAAAAACTGTTTTTT.

Details on this clone: A far bigger clonotype differs at one base, so this is likely a read error. Distinct nucleotide sequences in the sample also encode this CDR3. The chain combines TRBV7-2 with TRBJ2-7; weak D call: TRBD2 (5 bases). This CDR3 has 14 residues. The germline V and J ends were trimmed by 3 bases and 0 bases, with 9 bases remaining between them. CDR1 SGHTA and CDR2 FQGNSA come from the germline V gene. The CDR3 DNA reads as TGTGCCAGCAGCTTCCAGAGGGACTCCTACGAGCAGTACTTC. Translation gives CASSFQRDSYEQYF.

This rearrangement joins TRBV29-1 to TRBJ2-1; TRBD2 matches at 9 bases. CDR3 size: 17 residues. The ends lost 2 bases at V and 3 bases at J; junction bases unmatched: 11. Germline-derived CDR1 and CDR2 are SQVTM and ANQGSEA. This CDR3 is CSVELFMAGGYYNEQFF. CDR3 DNA sequence: TGCAGCGTTGAACTTTTCATGGCGGGGGGGTACTACAATGAGCAGTTCTTC.

Notes on this clone: Relative to the germline gene, one junction end is altered; a read error may explain this. This chain uses TRBV6-1 with TRBJ2-3; 8 bases match TRBD2. Germline V gene data show CDR1 as MNHNS and CDR2 as SASEGT. The CDR3 is 15 amino acids. This CDR3 is CASTEAGLGTDTQYF. The CDR3 nucleotides are TGTGCCAGCACTGAAGCGGGACTAGGAACAGATACGCAGTATTTT.

This clone was recorded many times. The chain couples TRBV6-1 to TRBJ2-3; the D is unclear. The CDR3 is made up of 12 amino acids. Trimming stripped 2 bases from V and 6 bases from J, with 6 bases between. The germline gives CDR1 MNHNS, CDR2 SASEGT. The CDR3: CASSEWSDTQYF. The CDR3 DNA reads TGTGCCAGCAGTGAATGGTCTGATACGCAGTATTTT.

The chain employs TRBV27 and TRBJ2-1; perhaps D is TRBD1 or TRBD2 (5 bases each). Per germline, CDR1 MNHEY and CDR2 SMNVEV (reference sequence). The CDR3 runs to 14 residues. With 2 bases removed from V and 5 bases from J, the gap between germline ends came to 10 bases. CDR3 residues: CASSLTRDHNEQFF. The CDR3 nucleotides are TGTGCCAGCAGTTTAACCCGGGACCACAATGAGCAGTTCTTC.

This sequence joins TRBV30 and TRBJ2-3; no clear D gene. CDR1 and CDR2 (germline): GTSNPN, SVGIG (reference sequence). The V end lost 0 bases, the J end lost 5 bases, and 3 bases lay between the germline ends. The length of the CDR3 is 11 residues. DNA for the CDR3: TGTGCCTGGAGTGTAATAGATACGCAGTATTTT. Translating it yields CAWSVIDTQYF.

This rearrangement joins TRBV15 to TRBJ1-2; unclear D gene. The CDR3 extends over 13 amino acids. CDR1 and CDR2 from the germline V gene are LNHNV and YYDKDF (reference sequence). Trimming took off 2 bases at V and 7 bases at J, with 11 bases between the two ends. The DNA of the CDR3 is TGTGCCACCAGCAGATCCACAAAGGCTGGCTACACCTTC. It codes for CATSRSTKAGYTF.

The chain combines TRBV30 with TRBJ1-6; D call uncertain. V lost 1 base and J lost 5, with 9 bases in between. Germline CDR1 is GTSNPN and CDR2 is SVGIG (reference sequence). The CDR3 extends over 14 amino acids. CDR3: CAWSGRFNNSPLHF. The CDR3 DNA reads as TGTGCCTGGAGTGGACGGTTCAATAATTCACCCCTCCACTTT. The whole variable domain, remainder taken from reference TRBV30 and TRBJ1-6, is SQTIHQWPATLVQPVGSPLSLECTVEGTSNPNLYWYRQAAGRGLQLLFYSVGIGQISSEVPQNLSASRPQDRQFILSSKKLLLSDSGFYLCAWSGRFNNSPLHFGNGTRLTVT.

This clone was seen just once. The V gene is TRBV6-6, the J gene TRBJ2-2, with 11 bases fitting TRBD2. CDR3 size: 15 residues. Germline assignment: CDR1 MNHNY and CDR2 SVGAGI (reference sequence). The V and J ends lost 5 bases and 6 bases, in that order; junction bases with no gene match: 5. The CDR3 region has the DNA TGTGCCAGCAGTGTCCCGACTAGCGGGGCCGGGGAGCTGTTTTTT. Amino acids: CASSVPTSGAGELFF.

The chain is built from TRBV7-9 and TRBJ1-5, with a possible D match to TRBD1 (6 bases). The CDR3 runs to 15 residues. The V end was cut by 5 bases, the J end by 3 bases, with 14 bases between. Germline CDR1 reads SEHNR; CDR2 reads FQNEAQ (reference sequence). In DNA, the CDR3 is TGTGCCAGCAGCCCGAACGGGGGACACAATCAGCCCCAGCATTTT. Protein: CASSPNGGHNQPQHF.

This clone has just a few counts. The chain links TRBV5-1 to TRBJ2-2, with D possibly being TRBD2 (6 bases). Between the trimmed V and J ends, which lost 2 bases and 1 base, there was a span of 9 bases. The CDR3 contains 15 residues. Germline V gives CDR1 SGHRS, CDR2 YFSETQ. The CDR3 is CASSFGGMNTGELFF. CDR3 coding DNA: TGCGCCAGCAGCTTCGGCGGGATGAACACCGGGGAGCTGTTTTTT. Filled out from reference TRBV5-1 and TRBJ2-2, the complete variable domain reads KAGVTQTPRYLIKTRGQQVTLSCSPISGHRSVSWYQQTPGQGLQFLFEYFSETQRNKGNFPGRFSGRQFSNSRSEMNVSTLELGDSALYLCASSFGGMNTGELFFGEGSRLTVL.

V gene TRBV18 combines with J gene TRBJ2-3; D gene uncertain. The CDR3 extends over 13 amino acids. Germline V gene sequence: CDR1 KGHSH, CDR2 LQKENI. The V and J ends lost 2 bases and 5 bases respectively, with 8 bases between them. CDR3 nucleotides: TGTGCCAGCTCACCAGGTCTTCAAGATACGCAGTATTTT. Residues: CASSPGLQDTQYF.

The J gene is TRBJ2-5, the V gene TRBV2, with D tentatively TRBD1 or TRBD2 (5 bases each). The CDR3 sequence is 12 residues long. Trimming cost V 7 bases and J 5 bases, with 11 bases left between them. Germline V gene lookup returns CDR1 SNHLY and CDR2 FYNNEI. Written as DNA, the CDR3 is TGTGCCAGCAAGGGGACCCCGGAGACCCAGTACTTC. Translating it yields CASKGTPETQYF.

V usage is TRBV11-2 and J usage is TRBJ2-5; a weak D match, TRBD1 (6 bases). Germline values: CDR1 SGHAT, CDR2 FQNNGV. The CDR3 spans 18 residues. Between the trimmed V and J ends, which lost 5 bases and 0 bases, there was a span of 22 bases. CDR3 DNA sequence: TGTGCCAGCAGCCCGTTGGACTTGGGGGCACGATACCAAGAGACCCAGTACTTC. Its protein product is CASSPLDLGARYQETQYF.

The chain joins TRBV15 to TRBJ2-2; TRBD1 might be the D (6 bases). CDR3 length: 17 residues. Germline values: CDR1 LNHNV, CDR2 YYDKDF (reference sequence). The V gene lost 4 bases and the J gene lost 4 bases, with 19 bases spanning the gap. This chain's CDR3 is CATSTGSFRGFTGELFF. The CDR3 DNA follows: TGTGCCACCAGCACGGGTAGCTTTAGGGGGTTCACCGGGGAGCTGTTTTTT.

As regards this clone: This CDR3 fails to terminate in the conserved phenylalanine or tryptophan, so it likely reflects a read error. The V gene is TRBV2, the J gene TRBJ2-7, with a possible D match to TRBD1 (5 bases). From germline, CDR1 is SNHLY and CDR2 FYNNEI. This CDR3 spans 12 amino acids. V was clipped by 4 bases and J by 3 bases, with 7 bases between them. The DNA for the CDR3 is TGTGCCAGCAGTGGGGGCATCTACGAGCAGTACCTC. It yields the protein CASSGGIYEQYL.

The V call is TRBV2, the J call TRBJ1-1; possibly TRBD1 for D (5 bases). V was shortened by 1 base and J by 4 bases, with 10 bases between the two germline ends. Germline values: CDR1 SNHLY, CDR2 FYNNEI. This CDR3 spans 14 amino acids. In nucleotides, the CDR3 is TGTGCCAGCAGTGAAGGGGGGGTATTCACTGAAGCTTTCTTT. Encoded protein: CASSEGGVFTEAFF.